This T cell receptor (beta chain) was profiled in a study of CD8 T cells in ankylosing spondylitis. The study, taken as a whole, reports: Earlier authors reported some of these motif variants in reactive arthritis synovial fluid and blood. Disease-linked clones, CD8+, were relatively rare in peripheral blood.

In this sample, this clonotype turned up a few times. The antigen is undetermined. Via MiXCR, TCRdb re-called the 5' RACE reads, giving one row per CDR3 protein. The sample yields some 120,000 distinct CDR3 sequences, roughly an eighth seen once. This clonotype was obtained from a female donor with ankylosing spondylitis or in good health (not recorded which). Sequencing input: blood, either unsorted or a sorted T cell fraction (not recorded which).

CDR3 nucleotide sequence: TGTGCCAGCAGCTTAACGGGACTAGCGGGGGGGAGAAGCACAGATACGCAGTATTTT. Its translation is CASSLTGLAGGRSTDTQYF. The gene calls are TRBV7-2 and TRBJ2-3, with 16 bases identical to TRBD2. The V and J ends lost 2 bases and 0 bases, in that order; junction bases with no gene match: 5. This CDR3 comprises 19 residues. Germline V CDR1 and CDR2: SGHTA, FQGNSA.